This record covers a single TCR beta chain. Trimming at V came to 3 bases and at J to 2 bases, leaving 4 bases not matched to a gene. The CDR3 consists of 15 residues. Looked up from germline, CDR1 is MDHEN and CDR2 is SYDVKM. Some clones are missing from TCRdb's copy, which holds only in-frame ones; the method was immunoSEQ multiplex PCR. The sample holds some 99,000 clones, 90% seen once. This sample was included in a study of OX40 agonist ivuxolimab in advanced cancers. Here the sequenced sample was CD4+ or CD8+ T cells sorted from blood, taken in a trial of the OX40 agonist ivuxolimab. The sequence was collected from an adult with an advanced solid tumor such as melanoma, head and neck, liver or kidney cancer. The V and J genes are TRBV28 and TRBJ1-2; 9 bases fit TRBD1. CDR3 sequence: CASSFYGTGNYGYTF. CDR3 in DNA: TGTGCCAGCAGTTTTTACGGGACAGGGAACTATGGCTACACCTTC.